This record concerns one TCR beta chain sequence. CDR3 length equals 18 residues. The germline CDR1 and CDR2 sequences are KGHSH and LQKENI. With 0 bases clipped from V and 4 bases from J, the junction kept 9 bases outside the gene matches. This sample is part of a study of blood T cell repertoires in COVID-19. Study summary: COVID-19 samples collected from the United States, Italy and Spain covered acute and convalescent phases. The analysed material was cDNA or gDNA that came from T cells, B-cell-depleted T cells, or PBMCs.

In the original analysis: Researchers report that nucleated cell counts were estimated from reference gene primer amplification. Measured with immunoSEQ multiplex PCR; TCRdb has only the in-frame clones, and not every one. The DNA was the basis for D and trimming; V, J and clone size are from that table. The data contain some 26,000 clones, 82% of them singletons. The receptor comes from a man older than 75 with active or convalescent COVID-19. V gene TRBV18 combines with J gene TRBJ2-5; 12 bases fit TRBD2. Sequenced material: peripheral blood. Written as DNA, the CDR3 is TGTGCCAGCTCACCACCGGGACTAGCGGGCGACTATACAGAGACCCAGTACTTC. As protein: CASSPPGLAGDYTETQYF.